Shown below are 23 T cell receptor beta chains from a single sample sequenced in a study of PD-L1 blockade in urothelial cancer. Clones were read by immunoSEQ multiplex PCR, and TCRdb kept only the in-frame ones, dropping some. The sample holds about 52,000 clones, roughly 84% seen once. Sequencing used PBMCs, obtained around atezolizumab (anti-PD-L1) treatment. These receptor sequences come from a man aged 35 to 55 with urothelial cancer.

This chain links TRBV20-1 with TRBJ2-4; D ambiguous. The V gene's germline CDR1 is DFQATT and CDR2 SNEGSKA (reference sequence). The CDR3 runs 11 residues. The V end lost 3 bases, the J end lost 5 bases, and 5 bases lay between the germline ends. The CDR3 protein is CSARGQNIQYF. CDR3 sequence (DNA): TGCAGTGCTAGGGGCCAAAACATTCAGTACTTC.

V and J are TRBV5-8 and TRBJ2-2, with no clear D. Germline CDR1 SGHTS, CDR2 YDEGEE. V was cut by 3 bases and J by 4 bases, with 13 bases left in between. CDR3 length equals 15 residues. The CDR3 loop is CASSSYRSPTGELFF. The CDR3, as DNA: TGTGCCAGCAGCTCGTACCGTAGCCCCACCGGGGAGCTGTTTTTT.

The V call is TRBV7-8, the J call TRBJ1-2, with 7 positions matching TRBD1. From germline, CDR1 is SGHVS and CDR2 FQNEAQ. This CDR3 comprises 13 residues. J lost 5 bases, V lost 5 bases, and 5 bases had no gene match. Here the CDR3 reads CASSPDRVYGYTF. The DNA for the CDR3 is TGTGCCAGCAGCCCTGACAGGGTATATGGCTACACCTTC.

J is TRBJ2-1 and V is TRBV10-1; 8 bases line up with TRBD2. Losses at the gene ends were 5 bases for V and 6 bases for J; bases not matched to a gene: 6. The CDR3 covers 14 residues. CDR1 and CDR2 (germline): WNHNN, SYGVQD (reference sequence). The CDR3 nucleotides are TGCGCCAGCAGTTCCTATAGCGGGACCAATGAGCAGTTCTTC. Translating gives CASSSYSGTNEQFF.

The DNA of the CDR3 is TGTGCCTGGAGTGTACGAGGGGGAGAGACCCAGTACTTC. Translated, it gives CAWSVRGGETQYF. The chain has TRBV30 and TRBJ2-5; a weak D match, TRBD1 (6 bases). This CDR3 region has 13 residues. The germline V gene has CDR1 GTSNPN and CDR2 SVGIG (reference sequence). V was trimmed by 0 bases and J by 4 bases, leaving 9 bases between them.

This clone was counted once. J is TRBJ2-3 and V is TRBV9, with 9 bases aligning to TRBD2. Germline-derived CDR1 and CDR2 are SGDLS and YYNGEE. The CDR3 sequence is 17 residues long. V shed 3 bases and J 2 bases; nucleotides not matched to a gene: 10. CDR3 residues: CASSEGASGDFTDTQYF. CDR3 in DNA: TGTGCCAGCAGCGAGGGGGCTAGCGGGGACTTCACAGATACGCAGTATTTT. The whole variable domain, filled in from reference TRBV9 and TRBJ2-3, reads DSGVTQTPKHLITATGQRVTLRCSPRSGDLSVYWYQQSLDQGLQFLIQYYNGEERAKGNILERFSAQQFPDLHSELNLSSLELGDSALYFCASSEGASGDFTDTQYFGPGTRLTVL.

This clone showed up just once. The V and J genes are TRBV5-6 and TRBJ2-3; D is uncertain. V lost 0 bases and J 2 bases, leaving 10 bases between the germline ends. Germline V gene data show CDR1 as SGHDT and CDR2 as YYEEEE. CDR3 length: 15 residues. The CDR3 region has the DNA TGTGCCAGCAGCTTGGGTCTAGTGGACACAGATACGCAGTATTTT. Protein product: CASSLGLVDTDTQYF.

The chain is built from TRBV9 and TRBJ1-3; D unclear. The V end lost 3 bases, the J end lost 3 bases, and 13 bases lay between the germline ends. The CDR3 runs to 15 residues. Germline V gene lookup returns CDR1 SGDLS and CDR2 YYNGEE. DNA for the CDR3: TGTGCCAGCAGCGAAACGCCTCGCGGTGGAAACACCATATATTTT. It codes for CASSETPRGGNTIYF.

This rearrangement joins TRBV30 to TRBJ1-5; TRBD1 agrees at 7 bases. V gave up 2 bases and J gave up 5 bases; unmatched junction bases: 15. Germline assignment: CDR1 GTSNPN and CDR2 SVGIG (reference sequence). This CDR3 region has 17 residues. CDR3 bases: TGTGCCTGGAGTCAGAGGCCTTGGCGGGACAGACATCAGCCCCAGCATTTT. Amino acid sequence: CAWSQRPWRDRHQPQHF.

The chain is built from TRBV30 and TRBJ2-3, with TRBD1 matching over 10 bases. Germline V lookup: CDR1 GTSNPN, CDR2 SVGIG (reference sequence). After removal of 3 bases from V and 5 bases from J, the junction contained 8 bases not matched to a gene. This CDR3 is built from 15 residues. The CDR3 here is CAWSLTGGMGDTQYF. The CDR3 nucleotides read TGTGCCTGGAGCCTGACAGGGGGCATGGGAGATACGCAGTATTTT.

V and J are TRBV15 and TRBJ2-5; TRBD2 agrees at 8 bases. This CDR3 has 15 amino acids. Trimming cost V 1 base and J 3 bases; bases outside gene matches: 4. Germline V gives CDR1 LNHNV, CDR2 YYDKDF (reference sequence). DNA for the CDR3: TGTGCCACCAGCAGAGGGGGGACTAGGGAAGAGACCCAGTACTTC. The encoded protein is CATSRGGTREETQYF. Complete variable domain (other parts from reference TRBV15 and TRBJ2-5): DAMVIQNPRYQVTQFGKPVTLSCSQTLNHNVMYWYQQKSSQAPKLLFHYYDKDFNNEADTPDNFQSRRPNTSFCFLDIRSPGLGDTAMYLCATSRGGTREETQYFGPGTRLLVL.

The chain uses TRBV6-1 and TRBJ1-5; 7 nucleotides align to TRBD1. With V trimmed by 7 bases and J by 6 bases, 9 bases remained unmatched. The CDR3 totals 14 residues. The germline CDR1 and CDR2 sequences are MNHNS and SASEGT. The CDR3 sequence: CASTQRGPIQPQHF. The CDR3 DNA is TGTGCCAGCACTCAGAGGGGGCCGATTCAGCCCCAGCATTTT.

J is TRBJ1-2 and V is TRBV28; D remains unclear. V lost 6 bases and J 4 bases, leaving 18 bases between the germline ends. This CDR3 contains 15 residues. Germline CDR1 reads MDHEN; CDR2 reads SYDVKM. The CDR3 region is CASRPRGGGAYGYTF. CDR3 nucleotides: TGTGCCAGCAGGCCGCGGGGTGGAGGCGCCTATGGCTACACCTTC.

This clone was picked up one time. V usage is TRBV7-8 and J usage is TRBJ2-1, with 7 nucleotides matching TRBD2. Germline-derived CDR1 and CDR2 are SGHVS and FQNEAQ. This CDR3 has 14 amino acids. J lost 7 bases, V lost 5 bases, and 8 bases had no gene match. This chain's CDR3 is CASSPPSGRNEQFF. CDR3 in DNA: TGTGCCAGCAGCCCTCCTAGCGGTAGGAATGAGCAGTTCTTC.

The genes are TRBV10-3 and TRBJ2-7; D not resolved. V gave up 0 bases and J gave up 3 bases, with 18 bases separating them. The germline gives CDR1 ENHRY, CDR2 SYGVKD. The CDR3 extends over 17 amino acids. The CDR3 DNA follows: TGTGCCATCAGTGAGTCGAAATACCAGGTTGGGCTCTACGAGCAGTACTTC. Protein: CAISESKYQVGLYEQYF.

V is TRBV7-2 and J is TRBJ2-7, with D tentatively TRBD2 (6 bases). There are 13 residues in the CDR3. Germline V gene lookup returns CDR1 SGHTA and CDR2 FQGNSA. Deletions cut 3 bases from V and 6 bases from J, with 12 bases between. The CDR3 coding sequence is TGTGCCAGCAGCTTCGATCCCGGGGGCGAGCAGTACTTC. The encoded protein is CASSFDPGGEQYF.

The chain combines TRBV7-9 with TRBJ2-7; TRBD2 matches at 10 bases. Germline V gene lookup returns CDR1 SEHNR and CDR2 FQNEAQ (reference sequence). Trimming cost V 1 base and J 1 base; bases outside gene matches: 1. This CDR3 has 15 amino acids. CDR3 sequence (DNA): TGTGCCAGCAGCTTAGTACTAGCGGGATCCTACGAGCAGTACTTC. Its translation: CASSLVLAGSYEQYF.

This clone was observed once. The chain couples TRBV5-8 to TRBJ2-6; D is ambiguous. Per the germline V gene, CDR1 is SGHTS and CDR2 is YDEGEE. This CDR3 has 17 amino acids. V lost 0 bases, J lost 3 bases, and 13 bases lay in between. CDR3 amino acids: CASSLAEALSGANVLTF. The DNA for the CDR3 is TGTGCCAGCAGCTTGGCCGAAGCCTTGAGTGGGGCCAACGTCCTGACTTTC.

This rearrangement joins TRBV2 to TRBJ1-5; D remains ambiguous. The CDR3 sequence is 13 residues long. V shed 7 bases and J shed 3 bases, with 10 bases lying between them. The germline V gene has CDR1 SNHLY and CDR2 FYNNEI. The CDR3 here is CASMRSPNQPQHF. As DNA, the CDR3 is TGTGCCAGCATGAGGAGCCCCAATCAGCCCCAGCATTTT.

V and J are TRBV19 and TRBJ2-1, with 10 bases that match TRBD2. The CDR3 contains 15 residues. The germline gives CDR1 LNHDA, CDR2 SQIVND (reference sequence). V dropped 1 base and J dropped 4; count of bases not matched to a gene: 1. CDR3 nucleotides: TGTGCCAGTAGTATAGGGACTAGCGGATACAATGAGCAGTTCTTC. Amino acid sequence: CASSIGTSGYNEQFF.

The rearrangement links TRBV5-1 to TRBJ1-1; possibly TRBD1 for D (5 bases). CDR1 and CDR2 from the germline V gene are SGHRS and YFSETQ. The CDR3 runs 14 residues. Deletions cut 0 bases from V and 5 bases from J, with 11 bases between. CDR3 residues: CASSLDGGRTEAFF. The CDR3 nucleotides read TGCGCCAGCAGCTTGGATGGGGGGAGGACTGAAGCTTTCTTT.

This clone has a handful of counts. The rearrangement joins TRBV7-9 to TRBJ1-4; 12 bases agree with TRBD1. Germline CDR1 and CDR2: SEHNR and FQNEAQ (reference sequence). V was pared by 5 bases and J by 5 bases, with 6 bases of the junction left unmatched. This CDR3 is built from 16 residues. The CDR3 DNA reads as TGTGCCAGCAGCATCGGGACAGGGGGCGCCAATGAAAAACTGTTTTTT. It codes for CASSIGTGGANEKLFF.

The chain combines TRBV30 with TRBJ1-5; TRBD1 might be the D (5 bases). The CDR3 contains 13 residues. Per the germline V gene, CDR1 is GTSNPN and CDR2 is SVGIG (reference sequence). Trimming removed 7 bases from V and 4 bases from J, with 14 bases in between. CDR3 region: CASTQGPNQPQHF. The CDR3 region has the DNA TGTGCCTCGACCCAGGGCCCTAATCAGCCCCAGCATTTT.